The rows below give T cell receptor beta chains drawn from one sample of a study of metastatic and nonmetastatic thyroid tumors. Via MiXCR, TCRdb re-called the PCR reads. The sample records about 22,000 clones, around 23% being singletons. The material sequenced was blood. These receptors were collected from a male donor with papillary thyroid cancer or a benign thyroid nodule (not recorded which). Some clones in this sample may be carry-over from other donors' samples. Both conserved end residues are part of each CDR3. The size of a clone is reported for some rows only, either as once, few or many, or as a class for expanded clones.

J: TRBJ2-7
size: -
V: TRBV6-2/TRBV6-3
CDR3: CASSYSGTLLFLYF

J: TRBJ2-7
size: -
V: TRBV20-1
CDR3: CSARDPSQAYNEQYF

J: TRBJ2-6
size: few
V: TRBV6-1
CDR3: CASSEAGGGANVLTF

J: TRBJ2-7
size: many
V: TRBV28
CDR3: CATNRKIRVSSYEQYF

J: TRBJ2-1
size: -
V: TRBV20-1
CDR3: CSARDVAGGRNEQFF

J: TRBJ2-7
size: many
V: TRBV12-3/TRBV12-4
CDR3: CASTPSGRTPEQYF

J: TRBJ2-1
size: many
V: TRBV6-2/TRBV6-3
CDR3: CASRAHRARSYNEQFF

J: TRBJ2-5
size: -
V: TRBV18
CDR3: CASSFQRAQETQYF

J: TRBJ2-7
size: many
V: TRBV7-3
CDR3: CASSLEDSPSYEQYF

J: TRBJ2-7
size: many
V: TRBV15
CDR3: CATSSGGQTSYEQYF

J: TRBJ2-7
size: many
V: TRBV11-2
CDR3: CASSLVSAGGSYEQYF

J: TRBJ1-1
size: many
V: TRBV6-1
CDR3: CASSQGGRTEAFF

J: TRBJ1-5
size: -
V: TRBV6-1
CDR3: CASSQGAQSNQPQHF

J: TRBJ2-1
size: few
V: TRBV12-3/TRBV12-4
CDR3: CASSLSADNEQFF

J: TRBJ1-2
size: -
V: TRBV6-2/TRBV6-3
CDR3: CASSYTLGSDTFYGYTF

J: TRBJ1-3
size: -
V: TRBV7-9
CDR3: CASSLRGGNTIYF

J: TRBJ1-6
size: many
V: TRBV9
CDR3: CASSPRTGGMDSPLHF

J: TRBJ1-2
size: -
V: TRBV29-1
CDR3: CSPAFPGRYGYTF

J: TRBJ1-2
size: few
V: TRBV28
CDR3: CAITGESNYGHTF

J: TRBJ2-3
size: -
V: TRBV20-1
CDR3: CSASLTRDTQYF

J: TRBJ2-1
size: many
V: TRBV28
CDR3: CASSFPGGRVHNNEQFF

J: TRBJ2-3
size: few
V: TRBV6-2/TRBV6-3
CDR3: CASRPQSGRAFTDTQYF

J: TRBJ1-2
size: -
V: TRBV25-1
CDR3: CASIGSGIYGYSF

J: TRBJ2-7
size: -
V: TRBV27
CDR3: CASSLSSPAQGRTYEQYF

J: TRBJ2-7
size: -
V: TRBV7-8
CDR3: CASSLGAGLREQYF